The subject of this entry is one T cell receptor beta chain. Its antigen remains unknown. This sample was taken from a study of T cells in Graves' hyperthyroidism and ophthalmopathy. Study conclusions and caveats: Progression to ophthalmopathy was predicted a median of approximately 6.4 months early.

Germline V CDR1 and CDR2: SQVTM, ANQGSEA. This CDR3 spans 14 amino acids. Newly diagnosed hyperthyroidism, duration under 2 months, in patients aged 18 to 65. Diagnostic decisions used clinical symptoms, serum thyroxine and TRAb, thyroid ultrasound and orbital computed tomography. TCR beta CDR3 region amplification was performed from RNA transcripts. First-round RT-PCR with HTBI primers amplified the TCR CDR3 region. One entry per CDR3 protein, called by TCRdb with MiXCR from the multiplex PCR reads. This table has approximately 590,000 distinct CDR3 sequences, under 60% appearing once. The sample taken for sequencing was peripheral blood or thyroid tissue (not recorded which). This clonotype originated in a woman between 18 and 29 years old with Graves' hyperthyroidism. The chain recombines TRBV29-1 with TRBJ1-1; TRBD1 might be the D (6 bases). The CDR3 region is CSAKRQDSNTEAFF. The CDR3 nucleotides read TGCAGTGCTAAGAGACAGGATAGTAACACTGAAGCTTTCTTT.